The present entry profiles one T cell receptor beta chain with its context. What it recognizes is unknown. J was trimmed by 1 base and V by 0 bases; bases with no gene match: 6. The germline gives CDR1 SGHDT, CDR2 YYEEEE. CDR3 size: 18 residues. The data belong to a study of cytomegalovirus exposure and HLA in healthy donors. Study results and caveats: Cytomegalovirus association was listed for 164 TCR beta chains.

The PCR ran on 60 Vbeta and 13 Jbeta primers. The assay was immunoSEQ multiplex PCR, and TCRdb's table has in-frame clones only and misses some. The data show about 70,000 clones, just over 85% seen once. The TCR sequence derives from a woman in her thirties in good health and CMV-seronegative. Material for sequencing was PBMCs. The chain couples TRBV5-6 to TRBJ2-3; the match to TRBD2 covers 12 bases. CDR3 nucleotide sequence: TGTGCCAGCAGCTTGGCCGGACTAGCGGGAAGCGGCACAGATACGCAGTATTTT. Translation: CASSLAGLAGSGTDTQYF.